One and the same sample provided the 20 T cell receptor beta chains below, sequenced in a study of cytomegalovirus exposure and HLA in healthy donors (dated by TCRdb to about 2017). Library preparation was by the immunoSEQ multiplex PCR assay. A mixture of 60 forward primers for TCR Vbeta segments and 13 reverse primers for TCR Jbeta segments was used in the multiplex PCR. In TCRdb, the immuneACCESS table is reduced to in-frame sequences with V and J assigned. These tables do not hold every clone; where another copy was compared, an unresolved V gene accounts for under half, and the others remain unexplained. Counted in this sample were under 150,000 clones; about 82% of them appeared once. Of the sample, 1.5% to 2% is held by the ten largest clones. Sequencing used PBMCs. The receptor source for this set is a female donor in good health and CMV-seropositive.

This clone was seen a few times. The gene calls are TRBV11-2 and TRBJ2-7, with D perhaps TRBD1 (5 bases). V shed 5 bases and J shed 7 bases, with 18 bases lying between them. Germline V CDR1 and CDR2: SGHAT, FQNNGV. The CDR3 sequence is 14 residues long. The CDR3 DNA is TGTGCCAGCAGCCCCACCTCGACAGTGTGGGAGCAGTACTTC. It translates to CASSPTSTVWEQYF.

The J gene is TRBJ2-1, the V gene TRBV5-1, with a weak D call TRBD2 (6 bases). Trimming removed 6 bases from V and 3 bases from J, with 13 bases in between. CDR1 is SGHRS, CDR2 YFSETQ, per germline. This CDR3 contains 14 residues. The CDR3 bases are TGCGCCAGCACCGAGGGACTCCGCTACAATGAGCAGTTCTTC. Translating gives CASTEGLRYNEQFF.

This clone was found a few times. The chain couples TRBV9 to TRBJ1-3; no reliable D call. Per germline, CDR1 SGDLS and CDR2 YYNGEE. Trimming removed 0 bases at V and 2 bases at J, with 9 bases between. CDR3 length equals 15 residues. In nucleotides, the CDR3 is TGTGCCAGCAGCGTAGCGTCGGGAACTGGAAACACCATATATTTT. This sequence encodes CASSVASGTGNTIYF.

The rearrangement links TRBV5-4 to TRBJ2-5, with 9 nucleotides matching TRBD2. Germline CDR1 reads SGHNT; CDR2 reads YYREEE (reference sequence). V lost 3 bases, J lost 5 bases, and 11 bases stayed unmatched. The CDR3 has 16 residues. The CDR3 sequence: CASSYSTSGPVETQYF. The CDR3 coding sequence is TGTGCCAGCAGCTATTCGACTAGCGGACCAGTGGAGACCCAGTACTTC.

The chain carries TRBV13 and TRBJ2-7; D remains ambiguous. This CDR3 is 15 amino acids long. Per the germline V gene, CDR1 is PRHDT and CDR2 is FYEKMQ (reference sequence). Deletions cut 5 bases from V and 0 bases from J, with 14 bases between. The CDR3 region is CASSHSGLSSYEQYF. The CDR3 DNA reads TGTGCCAGCAGCCATTCCGGTTTGAGCTCCTACGAGCAGTACTTC.

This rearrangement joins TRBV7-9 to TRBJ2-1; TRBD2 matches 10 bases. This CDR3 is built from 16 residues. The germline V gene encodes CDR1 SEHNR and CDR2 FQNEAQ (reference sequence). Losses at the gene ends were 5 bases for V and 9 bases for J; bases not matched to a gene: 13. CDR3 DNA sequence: TGTGCCAGCAGCCCAGCCAGCGGGAGGGCTTCTGGTGAGCAGTTCTTC. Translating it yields CASSPASGRASGEQFF.

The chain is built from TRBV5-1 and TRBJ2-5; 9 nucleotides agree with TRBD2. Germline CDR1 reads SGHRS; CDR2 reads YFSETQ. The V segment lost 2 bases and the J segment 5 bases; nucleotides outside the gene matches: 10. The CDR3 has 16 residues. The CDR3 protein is CASSFNSRGGVETQYF. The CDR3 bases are TGCGCCAGCAGCTTCAATTCGCGGGGGGGCGTGGAGACCCAGTACTTC.

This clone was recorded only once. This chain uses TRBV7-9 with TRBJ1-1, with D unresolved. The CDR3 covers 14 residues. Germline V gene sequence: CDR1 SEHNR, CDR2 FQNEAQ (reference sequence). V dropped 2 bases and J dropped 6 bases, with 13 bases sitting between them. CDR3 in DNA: TGTGCCAGCAGCTTAATGTCGGTTGAGGCTGAAGCTTTCTTT. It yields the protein CASSLMSVEAEAFF.

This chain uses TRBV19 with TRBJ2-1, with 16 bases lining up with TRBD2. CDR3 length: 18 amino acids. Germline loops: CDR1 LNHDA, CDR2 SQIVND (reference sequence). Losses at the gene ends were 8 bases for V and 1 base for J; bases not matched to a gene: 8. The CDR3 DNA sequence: TGTGCCAGTTCACCGGGACTAGCGGGGGGGCCATCCTACAATGAGCAGTTCTTC. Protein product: CASSPGLAGGPSYNEQFF.

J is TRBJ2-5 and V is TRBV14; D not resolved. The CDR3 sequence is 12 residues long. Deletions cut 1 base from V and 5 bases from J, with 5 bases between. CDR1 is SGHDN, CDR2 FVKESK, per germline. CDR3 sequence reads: CASSQVSETQYF. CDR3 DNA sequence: TGTGCCAGCAGCCAAGTTTCTGAGACCCAGTACTTC.

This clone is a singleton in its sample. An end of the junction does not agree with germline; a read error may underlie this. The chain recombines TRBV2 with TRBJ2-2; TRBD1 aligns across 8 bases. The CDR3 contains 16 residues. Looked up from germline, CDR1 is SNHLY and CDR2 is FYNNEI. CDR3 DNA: TGTGCCAGCAGGGAAGGACAGGGAAGGTTTGTCGGGGAGCTGTTTTTT. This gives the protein CASREGQGRFVGELFF. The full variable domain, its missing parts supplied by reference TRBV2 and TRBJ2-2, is EPEVTQTPSHQVTQMGQEVILRCVPISNHLYFYWYRQILGQKVEFLVSFYNNEISEKSEIFDDQFSVERPDGSNFTLKIRSTKLEDSAMYFCASREGQGRFVGELFFGEGSRLTVL.

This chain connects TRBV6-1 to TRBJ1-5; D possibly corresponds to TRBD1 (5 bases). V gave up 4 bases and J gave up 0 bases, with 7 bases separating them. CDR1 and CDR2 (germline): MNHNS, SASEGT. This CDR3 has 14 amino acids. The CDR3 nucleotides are TGTGCCAGCAGTGGACAGTATAGCAATCAGCCCCAGCATTTT. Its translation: CASSGQYSNQPQHF.

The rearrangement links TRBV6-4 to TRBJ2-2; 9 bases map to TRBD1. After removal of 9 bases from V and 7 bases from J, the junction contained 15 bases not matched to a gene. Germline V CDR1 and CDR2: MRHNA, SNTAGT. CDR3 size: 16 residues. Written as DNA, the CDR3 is TGTGCCAGGAAACAGGGGGCGCGATCTGAGGGCGGGGAGCTGTTTTTT. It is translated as CARKQGARSEGGELFF.

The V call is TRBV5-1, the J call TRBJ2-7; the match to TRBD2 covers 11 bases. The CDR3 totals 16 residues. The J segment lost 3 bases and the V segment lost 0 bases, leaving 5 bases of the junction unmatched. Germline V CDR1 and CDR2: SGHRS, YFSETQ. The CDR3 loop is CASSLAPSGGHYEQYF. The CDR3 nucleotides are TGCGCCAGCAGCTTGGCGCCTAGCGGGGGGCACTACGAGCAGTACTTC.

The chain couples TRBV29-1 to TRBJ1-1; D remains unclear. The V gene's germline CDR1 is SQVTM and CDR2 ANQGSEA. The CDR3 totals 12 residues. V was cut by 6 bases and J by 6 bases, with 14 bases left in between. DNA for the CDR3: TGCAGCGTCGGGAAAATCGGGCCTGAAGCTTTCTTT. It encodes CSVGKIGPEAFF.

CDR3 bases: TGTGCCAGCAGAGCCGGGACAGGGTTTGAAAAACTGTTTTTT. Protein product: CASRAGTGFEKLFF. This rearrangement joins TRBV6-5 to TRBJ1-4; TRBD1 agrees at 9 bases. The CDR3 runs 14 residues. Trimming took 6 bases from V and 7 from J; bases not matched to a gene: 6. The germline V gene encodes CDR1 MNHEY and CDR2 SVGAGI.

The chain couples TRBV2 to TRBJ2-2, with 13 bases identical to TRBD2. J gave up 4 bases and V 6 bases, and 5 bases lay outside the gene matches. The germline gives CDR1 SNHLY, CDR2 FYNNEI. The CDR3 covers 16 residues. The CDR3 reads CASRRTSGGVTGELFF. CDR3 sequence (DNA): TGTGCCAGCAGGAGGACTAGCGGGGGTGTCACCGGGGAGCTGTTTTTT.

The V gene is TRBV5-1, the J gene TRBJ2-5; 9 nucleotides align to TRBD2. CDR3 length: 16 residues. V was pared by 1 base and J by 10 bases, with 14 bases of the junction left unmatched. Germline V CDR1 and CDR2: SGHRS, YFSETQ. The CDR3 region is CASSLFSGGPIKGQYF. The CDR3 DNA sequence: TGCGCCAGCAGCTTGTTTAGCGGGGGCCCAATTAAGGGCCAGTACTTC.

For the CDR3, the DNA is TGCAGCGTTGGATCGGGTTACAACGAGCAGTACTTC. This encodes CSVGSGYNEQYF. The chain has TRBV29-1 and TRBJ2-7; D gene ambiguous. The CDR3 covers 12 residues. V was cut by 4 bases and J by 5 bases, with 12 bases left in between. Germline lookup yields CDR1 SQVTM and CDR2 ANQGSEA.

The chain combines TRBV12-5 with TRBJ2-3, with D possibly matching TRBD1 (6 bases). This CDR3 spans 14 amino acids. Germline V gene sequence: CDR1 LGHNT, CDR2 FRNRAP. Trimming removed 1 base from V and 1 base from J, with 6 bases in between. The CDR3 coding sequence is TGTGCTAGTGGTTTGGCAGGGGGCACAGATACGCAGTATTTT. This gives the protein CASGLAGGTDTQYF.